Sequencing of this T cell receptor beta chain was carried out in a study of cytomegalovirus exposure and HLA in healthy donors listed by TCRdb under 2017. Some background on the complete study: According to an earlier analysis of 587 of the donors, about 190 million T cells yielded roughly 110 million unique TCR beta sequences and about 300 Gb of sequence data. An early release covering about 600 HLA-typed donors comprised 300 to 350 gigabases of sequencing data and roughly 85 million unique TCR sequences. Of the 300 to 500 genotyped donors, less than 85% were placed in the genetic ancestry cluster associated with self-reported Caucasian donors. The study aimed to test whether cataloging public T cell receptors could reveal signatures of past pathogen exposure. The study used immunosequencing to profile the T cell repertoires of under 700 subjects and linked those repertoires to cytomegalovirus serostatus. A separate validation cohort of roughly 110 different subjects was used in addition to the roughly 700-subject first cohort. The study combined high-throughput TCR immunosequencing, statistical association of individual TCRs with disease status, and machine learning to predict cytomegalovirus infection status. In a later analysis, previously published TCR beta repertoires from 600 to 850 donors were re-analyzed and high-resolution HLA genotyping was added so that TCR occurrence patterns could be studied. Rather than drawing on any new phenotypic data, the later analysis identified candidate immune exposures from TCR beta sequences and the way those sequences occurred across donors. In an earlier analysis of a few hundred of the donors, high-throughput TCR beta sequencing was used to judge whether each TCR beta V gene segment behaved as functional or pseudogenic. Donor age, sex, ethnicity and CMV serostatus were collected together with the repertoire data. In a later genetic analysis, genome-wide SNP genotypes for 398 of the 666 donors were used, and that subset was treated as a discovery cohort. Every repertoire in the discovery cohort had been generated on one and the same sequencing platform. Both class I and class II loci were covered by HLA typing, at four-digit resolution. The number of typed donors differed by locus: 629-630 for A, B, C, DRB1 and DQB1; approximately 520 for DQA1; 606 for DPA1; and roughly 450 for DPB1. Roughly 5 DR-DQ haplotypes were handled as single units for association and clustering, since linkage in the cohort was strong. Across some 400 genotyped donors of the cohort, an average of about 240,000 unique TCR beta nucleotide sequences per donor were sequenced, and roughly 18% of those sequences were non-productive. Overall results and qualifications from the work: In vitro tests confirmed that a few of the cytomegalovirus-associated TCR beta chains recognize cytomegalovirus antigens. Several of the top co-occurrence clusters appeared to be linked to parvovirus B19, influenza, CMV and Epstein-Barr virus, according to a later analysis. The sequencing pipeline was judged likely to have produced a cluster of highly shared sequence variants as a technical artifact. The classifier was reported to diagnose cytomegalovirus status with high specificity and sensitivity in both the original cohort and the validation cohort. Strong co-occurrence of HLA alleles, especially DR and DQ, made assigning TCR associations to individual alleles difficult. A later genetic analysis reported fewer N-insertions in productive TCRs among donors in an Asian-associated ancestry cluster than the roughly 720-donor mean. In a later analysis, about 17,000 TCR beta sequences were associated with specific HLA alleles at a false discovery rate of 0.05. Most CMV-associated TCR beta chains appeared to be HLA-restricted in a later analysis, and the HLA associations seemed to be driven largely by CMV exposure. The study listed 150 to 200 TCR beta chains as associated with cytomegalovirus. In an earlier analysis of approximately 600 of the donors, most TCR beta V segments were observed in productive rearrangements about 90% or about 30% of the time, broadly matching IMGT annotations. Some IMGT-functional V segments, including TRBV6-2 and TRBV6-3, could not be told apart with the 87-base-pair reads, so those segments were excluded. It was suggested by the authors that the approach could potentially be generalized to other disease states and immunological phenotypes. Correlated functional status among segregating V segments might reflect linkage disequilibrium, but an unknown experimental factor could not be ruled out. Because HLA typing was unavailable for some donors at each locus, only the typed subset was used in association tests. Most TCR sequences were observed very rarely across donors, whereas some public TCRs were present in many individuals. In a later genetic analysis, a missense DCLRE1C variant was associated with V-gene and J-gene trimming of TCR beta chains, and the association was replicated in an independent cohort. For the cohort, immune exposure information was limited to CMV serostatus. In this cohort, only TCR beta chains were sequenced, and detectable features were limited by the absence of alpha or paired-chain data. The earlier analysis of almost 600 of the donors excluded about 16 rarely observed V segments, including chromosome 9 orphons, because counts were too low. A further reported finding was that TCR beta sequences accurately predicted the HLA-A and HLA-B alleles for most subjects in the first cohort. The presence/absence analyses assumed that sequencing depth was roughly uniform across donors, and that assumption may not be true. According to a later analysis, TCR association rates differed among HLA loci, with DRB1 alleles showing the most associated TCRs and HLA-C alleles showing the fewest. In a later analysis, HLA-associated TCR beta chains were found to be more clonally expanded and to have lower generation probabilities than equally common non-associated chains.

Comment on this clone: Its specific antigen is unknown.

The cohort comprised 670 or so healthy bone marrow donors. At the time of sampling, all cohort members were nominally healthy, though unrecorded immune exposures were likely present. The donor tested CMV seropositive, placing the donor among the approximately 310 seropositive members of the cohort. Each donor provided a peripheral blood sample, and peripheral blood mononuclear cells were used for TCR beta sequencing. The Qiagen DNeasy Blood Extraction Kit was used to extract genomic DNA from the blood cell samples. The library was obtained by the immunoSEQ multiplex PCR assay. For the multiplex PCR, a mixture combining 60 forward primers for TCR Vbeta segments and 13 reverse primers for TCR Jbeta segments was used. Amplification of the CDR3 region of rearranged TCR beta genes was performed with a multiplex PCR assay on genomic DNA. On the Illumina HiSeq System, the amplified TCR beta libraries were sequenced as 87-base-pair reads. As for the authors' bioinformatics: In a later analysis, tens of millions of unique TCR beta chains were counted across the roughly 610 repertoires, and roughly 9.9 million of these chains were shared by at least two donors. To remove PCR and sequencing errors, raw reads were error-corrected and collapsed into unique sequences using a nearest-neighbor algorithm that merged closely related sequences. Alignment of CDR3 sequences to IMGT reference sequences was used to assign V, D and J gene segments. For a sequence to be retained, at least a six-nucleotide match to both a V gene segment and a J gene segment was required. Rearrangements were classified as productive when the CDR3 lacked stop codons and remained in frame with V and J, and all other rearrangements were classified as non-productive. Following IMGT convention, CDR3 was defined as the stretch from the second conserved V-encoded cysteine to the conserved J-encoded phenylalanine. The earlier analysis of 550 to 650 of the donors excluded any sequence lacking an unambiguous match to a single V gene segment. An earlier analysis of around 600 of the donors classified V segments as functional when productive rearrangements were above 56.7% and as segregating when the standard deviation between donors was above 5%. A statistical classification framework was built for diagnosing cytomegalovirus status from the catalog of TCR beta chain sequences. A later analysis assigned V and J genes by comparing TCR nucleotide sequences with IMGT/GENE-DB human TR gene sequences. Using the TCRdist pipeline, a later analysis assigned CDR3 sequences along with most-parsimonious VDJ recombination scenarios. A later analysis defined each TCR beta chain by its CDR3 amino acid sequence plus V-gene family, and excluded reads lacking a unique V-gene family. In a later analysis, fewer than 600 highly shared, low-generation-probability nucleotide sequences were removed to address suspected cross-contamination and a sequencing artifact. For each public chain, a later analysis derived a clonal expansion index from normalized ranks of inferred template counts within each repertoire. Generation probabilities in a later analysis came from a VDJ recombination model fitted to out-of-frame rearrangements, and those results were checked against IGoR. Hypergeometric tests were used in a later analysis to score TCR-TCR, TCR-HLA and TCR-CMV co-occurrence, with a repertoire-size bias correction applied to the TCR pairs. False discovery rates were estimated in a later analysis by permuting HLA or CMV assignments 20 times. A later analysis grouped co-occurring TCRs with DBSCAN, adding TCRdist sequence similarity when clustering within HLA-allele-positive subsets. Co-occurrence clustering excluded repertoires with fewer than 30,000 or more than 120,000 public chains, plus five with anomalous nucleotide sharing. In TCRdb, the immuneACCESS table is reduced to in-frame sequences with V and J assigned. These tables do not hold every clone; where another copy was compared, an unresolved V gene accounts for under half, and the others remain unexplained. V and J calls and clone size are copied from that table; D and trimming were computed from the DNA. This sample's table contains around 100,000 clones. The ten largest clones represent 6.8% of the sample.

Cut back by 2 bases and 7 bases, the V and J ends lie 20 bases apart. From the germline V gene (reference sequence), CDR1 is SEHNR and CDR2 is FQNEAQ. The CDR3 spans 17 residues, from the cysteine through the phenylalanine. Kept here is only the CDR3 DNA, which spans 51 bases and is read in frame from base 1. The receptor was isolated from a man aged 40-55 years in good health and CMV-seropositive. The sequenced material came from PBMCs. The chain is assembled from TRBV7-9 and TRBJ1-4; matching of 5 bases hints at TRBD1 as the D gene. The encoded CDR3 is CASSLPIDMGGGEKLFF. The nucleotide sequence is given as TGTGCCAGCAGCTTACCCATCGACATGGGGGGGGGTGAAAAACTGTTTTTT.